Presented here are 7 T cell receptor beta chains from one specimen sequenced in a study of Graves' ophthalmopathy and Graves' hyperthyroidism. Amplified TCR beta CDR3 regions were obtained using RNA transcripts as template. First-round RT-PCR with HTBI primers preceded a second-round multiplex PCR. TCRdb re-derived calls from the multiplex PCR reads in MiXCR, one entry per CDR3 protein. The repertoire consists of a few hundred thousand distinct CDR3 sequences, with approximately 15% occurring once and the leading ten covering about 7%. Sequencing was performed on peripheral blood. Receptors originate from a young woman with stable Graves' hyperthyroidism.

The V call is TRBV29-1, the J call TRBJ2-2; D gene unclear. CDR3 size: 16 residues. The ends were cut back, 1 base at V and 0 bases at J, with 12 bases in the middle. Per the germline V gene, CDR1 is SQVTM and CDR2 is ANQGSEA. CDR3 amino acids: CSVEVSLRTNTGELFF. CDR3 coding DNA: TGCAGCGTTGAAGTCAGTCTGAGAACGAACACCGGGGAGCTGTTTTTT.

V gene TRBV20-1 combines with J gene TRBJ2-7; a weak D match, TRBD2 (6 bases). CDR3 length: 13 amino acids. Trimming took off 0 bases at V and 7 bases at J, with 13 bases between the two ends. Germline values: CDR1 DFQATT, CDR2 SNEGSKA (reference sequence). DNA for the CDR3: TGCAGTGCTAGAGATGGAGGGGTTCGAGAGCAGTACTTC. It encodes CSARDGGVREQYF.

Only a few counts were recorded for this clonotype. This may be a read error: a much more frequent sequence differs by one nucleotide. CDR3 nucleotides: TGTGCCTGCACCAACCGGGACGTCACCTACGAGCAGTACTTC. Translation gives CACTNRDVTYEQYF. V is TRBV6-1 and J is TRBJ2-7; D is possibly TRBD1 or TRBD2 (5 bases each). Germline CDR1 is MNHNS and CDR2 is SASEGT. V lost 11 bases to trimming and J lost 2 bases, with 19 bases between them. This CDR3 is 14 amino acids long.

This clonotype was counted many times. The chain links TRBV6-1 to TRBJ1-5; 7 bases fit TRBD1. CDR3 length: 15 amino acids. The trim removed 6 bases at V and 6 bases at J, leaving 11 bases unmatched. Germline V gene data show CDR1 as MNHNS and CDR2 as SASEGT. CDR3 DNA: TGTGCCAGCAGACCCTACGACAGGGCGGGTCAGCCCCAGCATTTT. Translated: CASRPYDRAGQPQHF.

This clonotype has at least ten counts. The chain employs TRBV7-2 and TRBJ2-7, with 8 bases that match TRBD2. Trimming cost V 5 bases and J 2 bases; bases outside gene matches: 5. Germline-derived CDR1 and CDR2 are SGHTA and FQGNSA. The CDR3 length is 14 residues. CDR3 sequence reads: CASSQRGRPYEQYF. In DNA, the CDR3 is TGTGCCAGCAGCCAGCGGGGGCGCCCCTACGAGCAGTACTTC. Combining the CDR3 with reference TRBV7-2 and TRBJ2-7 gives the whole variable domain GAGVSQSPSNKVTEKGKDVELRCDPISGHTALYWYRQSLGQGLEFLIYFQGNSAPDKSGLPSDRFSAERTGGSVSTLTIQRTQQEDSAVYLCASSQRGRPYEQYFGPGTRLTVT.

This clonotype occurred many times. The gene calls are TRBV12-3 or TRBV12-4 and TRBJ1-1; tentatively, D is TRBD1 (6 bases). V was trimmed by 2 bases and J by 5 bases, leaving 15 bases between them. There are 15 residues in the CDR3. The chain's CDR3 is CASSLPTGTWTEAFF. CDR3 bases: TGTGCCAGCAGTTTACCCACAGGGACGTGGACTGAAGCTTTCTTT.

The chain is built from TRBV20-1 and TRBJ2-6, with D hard to call. Germline lookup yields CDR1 DFQATT and CDR2 SNEGSKA (reference sequence). Trimming left V 6 bases short and J 0 bases short, with 6 bases between. This CDR3 has 13 amino acids. In DNA form, the CDR3 reads TGCAGTGCGCCGAACTCTGGGGCCAACGTCCTGACTTTC. This sequence encodes CSAPNSGANVLTF.